This section outlines one T cell receptor (beta chain) sequence together with its context. What it binds is not known. The sample belongs to a study of T cells expressing NK-cell markers. Study-level information: Cells sorted as CD3+CD56+NKG2C+, CD3+CD56+NKG2C- and CD3+CD56-NKG2C+ T cells supplied the TCR beta repertoires.

Making the TCR beta cDNA relied on 5'RACE template switching with UMIs. TCRdb reprocessed the 5' RACE reads; each CDR3 protein has one entry and no DNA is given. The table for this sample gives some 340,000 distinct CDR3 sequences. The CDR3 is 15 residues long. Germline lookup yields CDR1 SGHVS and CDR2 FQNEAQ. The study's findings and limits: One observes that, in several donors, these clonotypes were also the leading ones within the CD3+CD56-NKG2C+ fraction. The study found dominant NKG2C+ clonotypes at about 1.0-7.5% of CD8+ T cells in about six donors.

The specimen was blood T cells: a sorted CD56 or NKG2C T cell subset, CD4+ or CD8+ T cells, or bulk PBMC T cells (not recorded which). The sequence derives from a man aged 18 to 70 in good health. The V and J genes are TRBV7-8 and TRBJ1-1. The CDR3 sequence: CASSLSSVTNTEAFF.